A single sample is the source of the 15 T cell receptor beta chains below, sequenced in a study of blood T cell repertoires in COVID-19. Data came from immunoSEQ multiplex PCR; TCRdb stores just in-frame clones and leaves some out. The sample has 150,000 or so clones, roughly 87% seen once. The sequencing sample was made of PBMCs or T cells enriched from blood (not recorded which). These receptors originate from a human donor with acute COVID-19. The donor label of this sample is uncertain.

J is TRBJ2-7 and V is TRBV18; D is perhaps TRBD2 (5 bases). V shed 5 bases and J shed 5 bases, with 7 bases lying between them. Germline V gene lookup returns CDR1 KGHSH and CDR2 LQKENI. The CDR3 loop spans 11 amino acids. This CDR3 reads CASSTRDEQYF. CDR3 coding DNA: TGTGCCAGCTCAACGAGGGACGAGCAGTACTTC. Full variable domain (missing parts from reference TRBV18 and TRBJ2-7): NAGVMQNPRHLVRRRGQEARLRCSPMKGHSHVYWYRQLPEEGLKFMVYLQKENIIDESGMPKERFSAEFPKEGPSILRIQQVVRGDSAAYFCASSTRDEQYFGPGTRLTVT.

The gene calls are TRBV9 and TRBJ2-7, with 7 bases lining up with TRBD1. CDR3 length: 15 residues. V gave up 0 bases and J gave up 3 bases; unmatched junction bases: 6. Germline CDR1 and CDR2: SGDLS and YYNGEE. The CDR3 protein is CASSVDPQGNYEQYF. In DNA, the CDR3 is TGTGCCAGCAGCGTAGATCCACAGGGGAACTACGAGCAGTACTTC.

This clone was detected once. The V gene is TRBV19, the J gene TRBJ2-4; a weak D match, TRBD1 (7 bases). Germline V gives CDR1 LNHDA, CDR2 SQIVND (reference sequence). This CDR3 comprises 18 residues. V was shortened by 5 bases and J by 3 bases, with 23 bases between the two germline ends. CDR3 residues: CASSYPQGGVKGKNIQYF. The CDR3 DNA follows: TGTGCCAGTAGTTATCCCCAGGGGGGCGTGAAGGGCAAAAACATTCAGTACTTC.

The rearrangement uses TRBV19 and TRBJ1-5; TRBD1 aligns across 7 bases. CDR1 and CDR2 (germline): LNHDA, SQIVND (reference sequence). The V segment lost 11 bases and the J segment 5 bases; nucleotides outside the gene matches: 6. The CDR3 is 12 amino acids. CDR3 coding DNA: TGTGCCGGAGGGGACAGTCATCAGCCCCAGCATTTT. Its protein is CAGGDSHQPQHF.

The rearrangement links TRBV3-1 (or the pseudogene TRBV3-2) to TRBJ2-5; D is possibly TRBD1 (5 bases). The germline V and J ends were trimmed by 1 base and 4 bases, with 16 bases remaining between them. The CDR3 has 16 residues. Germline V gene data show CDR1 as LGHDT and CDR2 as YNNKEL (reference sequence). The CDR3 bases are TGTGCCAGCAGCCAAGGGCCAGCAGGGCTACTAGAGACCCAGTACTTC. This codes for CASSQGPAGLLETQYF.

DNA of the CDR3: TGTGCCAGCAGCCAGACCGGCAGCGCCTACAATGAGCAGTTCTTC. Translating it yields CASSQTGSAYNEQFF. This chain links TRBV7-3 with TRBJ2-1; D ambiguous. The CDR3 loop spans 15 amino acids. V was clipped by 5 bases and J by 2 bases, with 13 bases between them. Germline values: CDR1 SGHTA, CDR2 FQGTGA.

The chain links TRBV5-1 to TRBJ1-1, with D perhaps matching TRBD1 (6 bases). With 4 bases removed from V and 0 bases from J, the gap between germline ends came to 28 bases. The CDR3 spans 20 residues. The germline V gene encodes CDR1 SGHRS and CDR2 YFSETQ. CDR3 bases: TGCGCCAGCAGCCATAGAGGCGTCCAGGGGCTGAGTCCTGTGAACACTGAAGCTTTCTTT. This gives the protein CASSHRGVQGLSPVNTEAFF.

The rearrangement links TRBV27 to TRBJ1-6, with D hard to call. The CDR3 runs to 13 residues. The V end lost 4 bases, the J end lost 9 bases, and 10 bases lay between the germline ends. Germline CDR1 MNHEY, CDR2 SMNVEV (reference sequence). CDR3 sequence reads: CASSYYIGSPLHF. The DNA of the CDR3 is TGTGCCAGCAGTTATTATATCGGTTCACCCCTCCACTTT.

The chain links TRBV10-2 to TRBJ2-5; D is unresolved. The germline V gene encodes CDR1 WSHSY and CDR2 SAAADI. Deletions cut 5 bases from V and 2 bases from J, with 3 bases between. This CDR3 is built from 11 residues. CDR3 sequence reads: CASSLQETQYF. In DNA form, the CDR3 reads TGCGCCAGCAGTCTACAAGAGACCCAGTACTTC.

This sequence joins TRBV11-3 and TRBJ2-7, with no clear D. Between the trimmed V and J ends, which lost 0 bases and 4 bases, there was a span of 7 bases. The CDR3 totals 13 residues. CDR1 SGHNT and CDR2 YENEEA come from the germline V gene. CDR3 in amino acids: CASSLEGSYEQYF. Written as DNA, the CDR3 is TGTGCCAGCAGCTTAGAGGGCAGTTACGAGCAGTACTTC.

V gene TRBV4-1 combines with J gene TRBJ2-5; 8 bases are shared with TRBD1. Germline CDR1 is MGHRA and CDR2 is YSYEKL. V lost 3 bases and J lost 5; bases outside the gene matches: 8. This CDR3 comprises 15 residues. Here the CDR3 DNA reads TGCGCCAGCAGCCATGAGGACAGGGCCCCTGAGACCCAGTACTTC. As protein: CASSHEDRAPETQYF.

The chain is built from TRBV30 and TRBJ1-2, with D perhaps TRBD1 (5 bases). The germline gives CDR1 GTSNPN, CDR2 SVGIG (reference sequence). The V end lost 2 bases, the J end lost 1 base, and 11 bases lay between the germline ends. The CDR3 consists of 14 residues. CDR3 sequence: CAWSFGGINYGYTF. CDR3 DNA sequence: TGTGCCTGGAGTTTCGGGGGAATTAACTATGGCTACACCTTC.

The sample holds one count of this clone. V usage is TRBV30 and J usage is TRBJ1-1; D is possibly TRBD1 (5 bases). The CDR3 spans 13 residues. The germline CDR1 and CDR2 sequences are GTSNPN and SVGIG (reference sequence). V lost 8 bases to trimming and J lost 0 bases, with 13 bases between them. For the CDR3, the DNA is TGTGCCGGGTCCAGGGTTATGAACACTGAAGCTTTCTTT. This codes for CAGSRVMNTEAFF.

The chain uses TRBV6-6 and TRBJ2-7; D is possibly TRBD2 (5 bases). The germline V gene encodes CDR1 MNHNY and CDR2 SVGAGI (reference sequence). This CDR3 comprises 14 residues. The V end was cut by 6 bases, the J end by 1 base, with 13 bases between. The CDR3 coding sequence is TGTGCCAGCAGGACGTGGACGGGATCCTACGAGCAGTACTTC. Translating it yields CASRTWTGSYEQYF.

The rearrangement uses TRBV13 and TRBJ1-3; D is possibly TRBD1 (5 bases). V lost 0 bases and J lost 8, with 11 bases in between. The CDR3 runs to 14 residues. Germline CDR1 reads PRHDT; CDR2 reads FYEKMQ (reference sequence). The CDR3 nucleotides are TGTGCCAGCAGCTTAGGCAGGGTCGGCCACACCATATATTTT. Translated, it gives CASSLGRVGHTIYF.